Listed below are T cell receptor beta chains from one sample, sequenced in a study of blood T cell repertoires in COVID-19. The table came from immunoSEQ multiplex PCR; TCRdb's copy has only in-frame clones and leaves some out. The sample consists of 180,000 or so clones, about 70% of them appearing once. The specimen was peripheral blood. The receptors derive from a woman aged 45-65 years with active or convalescent COVID-19. CDR3s include the opening cysteine and the closing phenylalanine or tryptophan. D genes are given only for firm matches. The listing skips clone size in some rows; elsewhere it reads once, few, many or a size class.

d_call,clone_size,cdr3_length,j_call,v_call,cdr3_aa,cdr3_nt
TRBD1,NA,14,TRBJ2-1,TRBV2,CASGEGVGQGTQFF,TGTGCCAGCGGCGAGGGGGTAGGACAGGGCACGCAGTTCTTC
NA,NA,15,TRBJ1-5,TRBV6-1,CASSELTGGSQPQHF,TGTGCCAGCAGTGAATTGACAGGCGGGTCGCAGCCCCAGCATTTT
NA,few,14,TRBJ1-6,TRBV11-2,CASSLVLSESPLHF,TGTGCCAGCAGCTTGGTCCTCTCTGAGTCACCCCTCCACTTT
NA,NA,15,TRBJ1-2,TRBV14,CASSQVSLPYNGYTF,TGTGCCAGCAGCCAAGTTTCATTGCCCTATAATGGCTACACCTTC
NA,NA,15,TRBJ2-1,TRBV4-2,CASSHPLGGPNEQFF,TGTGCCAGCAGCCACCCACTGGGAGGCCCCAATGAGCAGTTCTTC
TRBD1,few,16,TRBJ1-4,TRBV3-1/TRBV3-2,CASSPTAGRGNEKLFF,TGTGCCAGCAGCCCCACGGCGGGCAGGGGGAATGAAAAACTGTTTTTT
TRBD2,NA,18,TRBJ2-7,TRBV5-1,CASSSRTSGGPSFYEQYF,TGCGCCAGCAGCTCAAGGACTAGCGGGGGCCCTAGTTTCTACGAGCAGTACTTC
NA,once,14,TRBJ2-5,TRBV21-1,CASSKVASQETQYF,TGTGCCAGCAGCAAAGTGGCCAGCCAAGAGACCCAGTACTTC
NA,NA,14,TRBJ1-1,TRBV19,CASKEQGTIPEAFF,TGTGCCAGTAAGGAACAGGGCACGATTCCTGAAGCTTTCTTT
NA,NA,16,TRBJ2-1,TRBV7-3,CASSFQLVSSYNEQFF,TGTGCCAGCAGCTTTCAACTAGTCTCCTCCTACAATGAGCAGTTCTTC
NA,NA,15,TRBJ1-3,TRBV7-2,CASSLGVLSGNTIYF,TGTGCCAGCAGCCTCGGGGTCCTCTCTGGAAACACCATATATTTT
TRBD1,NA,16,TRBJ1-1,TRBV6-1,CASSDWTGEMNTEAFF,TGTGCCAGCAGTGACTGGACAGGTGAGATGAACACTGAAGCTTTCTTT
NA,few,15,TRBJ1-2,TRBV11-2,CASSLGQGANYGYTF,TGTGCCAGCAGCTTAGGGCAGGGTGCTAACTATGGCTACACCTTC